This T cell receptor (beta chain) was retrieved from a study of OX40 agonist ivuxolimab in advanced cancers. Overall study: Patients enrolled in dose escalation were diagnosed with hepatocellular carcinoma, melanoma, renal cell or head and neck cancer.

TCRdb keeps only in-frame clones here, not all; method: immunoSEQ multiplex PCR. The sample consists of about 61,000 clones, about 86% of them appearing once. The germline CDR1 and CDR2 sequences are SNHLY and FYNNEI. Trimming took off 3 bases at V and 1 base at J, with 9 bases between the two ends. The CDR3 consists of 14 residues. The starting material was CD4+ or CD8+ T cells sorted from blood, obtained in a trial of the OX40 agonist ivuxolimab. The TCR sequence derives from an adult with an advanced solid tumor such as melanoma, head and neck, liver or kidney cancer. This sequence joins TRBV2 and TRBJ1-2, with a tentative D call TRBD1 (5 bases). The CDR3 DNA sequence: TGTGCCAGCAGTGAGGGGGAGTTTAACTATGGCTACACCTTC. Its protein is CASSEGEFNYGYTF.